This T cell receptor beta chain came from a study of blood T cell repertoires in COVID-19. The wider study: From the United States, Italy and Spain came samples of acute and convalescent COVID-19. Sample material is recorded as cDNA or gDNA derived from T cells, B-cell-depleted T cells, or PBMCs.

Per the germline V gene, CDR1 is SNHLY and CDR2 is FYNNEI. Trimming took 3 bases from V and 5 from J, leaving 12 bases between them. CDR3 length: 14 residues. Per the authors' pipeline: Estimated nucleated cell counts came from reference gene primer amplification. Sequencing used immunoSEQ multiplex PCR; TCRdb keeps in-frame clones, though not all of them. The V and J calls and clone size are taken from that table; D and trimming were inferred from the DNA. This sample has more than 100,000 clones, with about 90% found just once. The sequenced material came from peripheral blood. This receptor was taken from a human donor in a cohort sampled during active COVID-19. The chain employs TRBV2 and TRBJ2-3; perhaps TRBD1 as D (6 bases). DNA for the CDR3: TGTGCCAGCAGTGATCAGGGGCAAGGAGATACGCAGTATTTT. It translates to CASSDQGQGDTQYF.